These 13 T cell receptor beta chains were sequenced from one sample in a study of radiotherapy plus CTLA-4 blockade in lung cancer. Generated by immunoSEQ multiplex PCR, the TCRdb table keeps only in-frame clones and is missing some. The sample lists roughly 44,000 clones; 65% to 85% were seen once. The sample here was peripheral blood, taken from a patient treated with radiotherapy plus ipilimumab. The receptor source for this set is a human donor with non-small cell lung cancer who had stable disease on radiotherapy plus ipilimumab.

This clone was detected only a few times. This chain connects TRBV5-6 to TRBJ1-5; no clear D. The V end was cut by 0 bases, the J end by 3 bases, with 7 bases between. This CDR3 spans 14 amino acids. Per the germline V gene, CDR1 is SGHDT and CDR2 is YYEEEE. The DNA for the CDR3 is TGTGCCAGCAGCTTGGAAAGGTACAATCAGCCCCAGCATTTT. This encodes CASSLERYNQPQHF.

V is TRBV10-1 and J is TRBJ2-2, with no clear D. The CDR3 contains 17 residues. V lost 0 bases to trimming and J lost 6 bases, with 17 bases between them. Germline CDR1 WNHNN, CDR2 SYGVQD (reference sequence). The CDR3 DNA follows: TGCGCCAGCAGTGAGTCGGAAGGGCGGACCGAACCCGGGGAGCTGTTTTTT. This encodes CASSESEGRTEPGELFF.

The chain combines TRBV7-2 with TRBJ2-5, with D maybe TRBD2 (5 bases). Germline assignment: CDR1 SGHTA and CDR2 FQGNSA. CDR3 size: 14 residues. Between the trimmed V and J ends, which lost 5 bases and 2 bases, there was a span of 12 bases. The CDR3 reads CASSTGRLQETQYF. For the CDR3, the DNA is TGTGCCAGCAGCACCGGCAGACTACAAGAGACCCAGTACTTC.

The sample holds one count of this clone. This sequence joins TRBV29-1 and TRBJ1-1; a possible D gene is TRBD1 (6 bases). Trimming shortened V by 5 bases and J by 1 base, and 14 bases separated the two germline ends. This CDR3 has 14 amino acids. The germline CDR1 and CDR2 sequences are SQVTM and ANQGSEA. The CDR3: CSVRGDGGNTEAFF. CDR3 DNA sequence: TGCAGCGTTAGGGGGGACGGAGGGAACACTGAAGCTTTCTTT.

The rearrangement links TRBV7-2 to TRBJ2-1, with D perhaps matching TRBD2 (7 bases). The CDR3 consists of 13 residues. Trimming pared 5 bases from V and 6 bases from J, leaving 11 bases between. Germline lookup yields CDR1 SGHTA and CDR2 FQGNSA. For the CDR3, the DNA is TGTGCCAGCAGCAAGGGGGGGGGCAATGAGCAGTTCTTC. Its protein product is CASSKGGGNEQFF.

CDR3 in amino acids: CASSLWDTGHSPLHF. CDR3 DNA: TGTGCCAGCAGTTTATGGGACACAGGACATTCACCCCTCCACTTT. The V call is TRBV27, the J call TRBJ1-6; D possibly corresponds to TRBD1 (6 bases). Germline CDR1 is MNHEY and CDR2 is SMNVEV (reference sequence). V shed 1 base and J shed 8 bases, with 12 bases lying between them. CDR3 length equals 15 residues.

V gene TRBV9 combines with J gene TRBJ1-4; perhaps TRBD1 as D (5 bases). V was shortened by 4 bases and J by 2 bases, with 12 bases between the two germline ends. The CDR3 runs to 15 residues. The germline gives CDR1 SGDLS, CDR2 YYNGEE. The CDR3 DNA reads TGTGCCAGCAGCCCACCAGGGACGACTAATGAAAAACTGTTTTTT. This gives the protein CASSPPGTTNEKLFF.

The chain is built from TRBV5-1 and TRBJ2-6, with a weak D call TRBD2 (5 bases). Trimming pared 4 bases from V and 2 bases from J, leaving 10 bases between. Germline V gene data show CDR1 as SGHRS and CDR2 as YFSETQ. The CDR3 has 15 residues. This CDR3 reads CASSTGIPGANVLTF. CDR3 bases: TGCGCCAGCAGCACCGGGATCCCTGGGGCCAACGTCCTGACTTTC.

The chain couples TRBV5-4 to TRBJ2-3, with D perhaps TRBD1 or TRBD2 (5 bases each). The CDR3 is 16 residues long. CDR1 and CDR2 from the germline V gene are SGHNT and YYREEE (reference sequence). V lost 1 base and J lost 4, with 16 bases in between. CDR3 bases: TGTGCCAGCAGCTTGTCGGGCAGGGCGAGGGCAGATACGCAGTATTTT. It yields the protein CASSLSGRARADTQYF.

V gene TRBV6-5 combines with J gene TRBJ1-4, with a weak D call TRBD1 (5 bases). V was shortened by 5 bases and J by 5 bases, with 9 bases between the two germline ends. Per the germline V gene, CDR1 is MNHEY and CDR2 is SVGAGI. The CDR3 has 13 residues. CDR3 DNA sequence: TGTGCCAGCAGTGATGGGGGGAATGAAAAACTGTTTTTT. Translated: CASSDGGNEKLFF.

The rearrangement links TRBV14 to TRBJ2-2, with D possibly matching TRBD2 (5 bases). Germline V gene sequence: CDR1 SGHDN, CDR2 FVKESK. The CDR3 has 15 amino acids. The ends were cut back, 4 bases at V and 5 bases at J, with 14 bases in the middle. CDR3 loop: CASSPKEEWTGELFF. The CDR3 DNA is TGTGCCAGCAGCCCCAAGGAGGAATGGACCGGGGAGCTGTTTTTT.

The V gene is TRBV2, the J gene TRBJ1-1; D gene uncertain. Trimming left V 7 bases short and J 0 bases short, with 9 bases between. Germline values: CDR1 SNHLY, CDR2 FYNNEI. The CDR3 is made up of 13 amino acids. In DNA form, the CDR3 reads TGTGCCAGCAAACAGATCGTGAACACTGAAGCTTTCTTT. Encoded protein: CASKQIVNTEAFF.

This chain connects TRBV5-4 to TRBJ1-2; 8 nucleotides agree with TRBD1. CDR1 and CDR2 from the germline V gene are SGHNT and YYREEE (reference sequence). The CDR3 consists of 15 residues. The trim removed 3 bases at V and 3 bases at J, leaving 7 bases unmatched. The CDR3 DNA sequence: TGTGCCAGCAGCTCCACTCAGGGGGCGGACTATGGCTACACCTTC. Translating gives CASSSTQGADYGYTF.